The source of this T cell receptor (beta chain) is a study of T cells in narcolepsy. Worth noting for this clone: Its antigen is not known.

TCRdb's table, derived via immunoSEQ multiplex PCR, lists solely in-frame clones and lacks some. The sample consists of 12,000 or so clones, 85% to 95% of them appearing once. Findings and caveats of the study: Same-patient CSF and blood CD4+ T cell clonotypes included HCRT-specific and TRIB2-specific autoreactive ones. No autoreactive T cell clone sequences appeared in some memory CD4+ repertoires. Autoreactive clonotypes reportedly recurred in blood of same and different patients, not controls.

Germline V gives CDR1 MNHEY, CDR2 SVGAGI. CDR3 length: 15 residues. After removal of 2 bases from V and 2 bases from J, the junction contained 6 bases not matched to a gene. Sequenced sample: CD45RA- memory CD4+ T cells from PBMCs. The rearrangement uses TRBV6-5 and TRBJ2-7, with 7 bases identical to TRBD1. This clonotype was obtained from a human donor with narcolepsy. The CDR3 nucleotides read TGTGCCAGCAGTTACACGACAGGGACAGCCTACGAGCAGTACTTC. It codes for CASSYTTGTAYEQYF.